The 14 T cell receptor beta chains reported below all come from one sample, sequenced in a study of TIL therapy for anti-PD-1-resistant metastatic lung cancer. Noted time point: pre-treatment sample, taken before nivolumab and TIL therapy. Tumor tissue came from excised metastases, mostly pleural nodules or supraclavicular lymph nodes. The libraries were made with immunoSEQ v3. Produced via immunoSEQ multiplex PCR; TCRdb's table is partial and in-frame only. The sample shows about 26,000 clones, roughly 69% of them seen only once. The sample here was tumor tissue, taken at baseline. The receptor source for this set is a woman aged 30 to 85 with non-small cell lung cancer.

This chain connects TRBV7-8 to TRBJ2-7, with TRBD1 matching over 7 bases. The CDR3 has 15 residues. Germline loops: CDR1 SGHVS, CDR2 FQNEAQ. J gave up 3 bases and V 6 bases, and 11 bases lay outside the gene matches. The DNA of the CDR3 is TGTGCCAGCAGTTCGGTAGGGGGACAGCACTACGAGCAGTACTTC. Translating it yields CASSSVGGQHYEQYF.

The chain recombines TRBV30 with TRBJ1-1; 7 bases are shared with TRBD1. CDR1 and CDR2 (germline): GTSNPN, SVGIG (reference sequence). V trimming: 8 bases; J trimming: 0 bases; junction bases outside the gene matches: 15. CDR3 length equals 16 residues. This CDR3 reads CAGTKQGLGMNTEAFF. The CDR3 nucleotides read TGTGCCGGGACCAAACAGGGGCTAGGGATGAACACTGAAGCTTTCTTT.

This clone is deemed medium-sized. CDR3: CASSPLGGTNTEAFF. In DNA, the CDR3 is TGTGCCAGCAGCCCCCTCGGCGGCACGAACACTGAAGCTTTCTTT. V and J are TRBV7-8 and TRBJ1-1; D not certain. This CDR3 contains 15 residues. V was cut by 5 bases and J by 1 base, with 14 bases left in between. Germline-derived CDR1 and CDR2 are SGHVS and FQNEAQ.

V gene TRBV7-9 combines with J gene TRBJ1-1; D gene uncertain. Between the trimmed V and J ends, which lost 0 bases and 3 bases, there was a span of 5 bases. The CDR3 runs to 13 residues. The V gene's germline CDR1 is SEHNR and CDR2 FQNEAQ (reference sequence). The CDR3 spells CASSLAHDTEAFF. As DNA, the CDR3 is TGTGCCAGCAGCTTAGCGCACGACACTGAAGCTTTCTTT.

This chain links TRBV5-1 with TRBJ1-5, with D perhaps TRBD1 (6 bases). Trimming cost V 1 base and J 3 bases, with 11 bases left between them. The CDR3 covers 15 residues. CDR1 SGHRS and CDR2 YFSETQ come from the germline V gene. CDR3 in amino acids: CASSLLGGNNQPQHF. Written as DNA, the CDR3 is TGCGCCAGCAGCTTGCTAGGGGGTAACAATCAGCCCCAGCATTTT. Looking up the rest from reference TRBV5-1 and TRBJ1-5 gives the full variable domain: KAGVTQTPRYLIKTRGQQVTLSCSPISGHRSVSWYQQTPGQGLQFLFEYFSETQRNKGNFPGRFSGRQFSNSRSEMNVSTLELGDSALYLCASSLLGGNNQPQHFGDGTRLSIL.

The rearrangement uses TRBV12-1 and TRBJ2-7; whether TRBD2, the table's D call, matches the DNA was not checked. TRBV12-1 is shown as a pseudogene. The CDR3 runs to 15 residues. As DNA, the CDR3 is TGTGCCAGCAGCTCTACCGGGTCAATAATCTACGAGCAGTACTTC. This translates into CASSSTGSIIYEQYF.

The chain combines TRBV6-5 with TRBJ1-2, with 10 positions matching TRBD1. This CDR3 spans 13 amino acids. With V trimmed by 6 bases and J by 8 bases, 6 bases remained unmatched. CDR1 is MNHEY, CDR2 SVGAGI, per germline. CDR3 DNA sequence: TGTGCCAGCAGCTTAGACAGGGGGCAAGGCTACACCTTC. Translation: CASSLDRGQGYTF.

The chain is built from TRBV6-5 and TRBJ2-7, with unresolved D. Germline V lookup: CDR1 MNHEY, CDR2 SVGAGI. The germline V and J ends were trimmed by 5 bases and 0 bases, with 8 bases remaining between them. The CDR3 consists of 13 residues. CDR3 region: CASSEGISYEQYF. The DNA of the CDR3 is TGTGCCAGCAGTGAAGGTATCTCCTACGAGCAGTACTTC.

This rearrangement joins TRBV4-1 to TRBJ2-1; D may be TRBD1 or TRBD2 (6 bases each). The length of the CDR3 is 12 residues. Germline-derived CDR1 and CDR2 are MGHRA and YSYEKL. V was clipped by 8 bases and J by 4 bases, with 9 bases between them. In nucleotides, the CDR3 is TGCGCCAGCGGGGGGCAGTACAATGAGCAGTTCTTC. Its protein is CASGGQYNEQFF.

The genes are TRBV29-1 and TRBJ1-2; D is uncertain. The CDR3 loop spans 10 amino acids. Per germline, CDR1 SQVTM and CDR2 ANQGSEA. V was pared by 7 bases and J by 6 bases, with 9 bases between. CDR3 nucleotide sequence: TGCAGCGCCTTTCAAGATGGCTACACCTTC. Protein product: CSAFQDGYTF.

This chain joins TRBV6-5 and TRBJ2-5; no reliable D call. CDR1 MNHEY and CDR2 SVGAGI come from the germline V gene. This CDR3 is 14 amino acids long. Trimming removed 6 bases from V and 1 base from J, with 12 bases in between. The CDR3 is CASRPLRFQETQYF. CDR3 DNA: TGTGCCAGCAGACCCCTGAGGTTCCAAGAGACCCAGTACTTC.

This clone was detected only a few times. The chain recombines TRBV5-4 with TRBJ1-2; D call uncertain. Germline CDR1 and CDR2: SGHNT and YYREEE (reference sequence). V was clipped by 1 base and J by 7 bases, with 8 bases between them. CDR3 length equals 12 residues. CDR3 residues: CASSLLEGGYTF. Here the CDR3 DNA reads TGTGCCAGCAGCTTGTTAGAAGGTGGCTACACCTTC.

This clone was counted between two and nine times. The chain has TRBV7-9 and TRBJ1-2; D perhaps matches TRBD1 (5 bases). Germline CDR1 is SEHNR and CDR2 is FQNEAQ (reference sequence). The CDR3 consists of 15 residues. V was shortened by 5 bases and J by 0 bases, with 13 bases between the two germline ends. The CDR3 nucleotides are TGTGCCAGCAGCCGAGGGGCCTTAGCTAACTATGGCTACACCTTC. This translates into CASSRGALANYGYTF.

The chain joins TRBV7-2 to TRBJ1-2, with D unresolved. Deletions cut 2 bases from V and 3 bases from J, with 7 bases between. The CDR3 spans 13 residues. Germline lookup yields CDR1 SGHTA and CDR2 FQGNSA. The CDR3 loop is CASSLRADYGYTF. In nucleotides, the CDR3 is TGTGCCAGCAGCTTACGGGCGGACTATGGCTACACCTTC.